This T cell receptor beta chain appears in the sequencing data of a study of CD4 T cells in relation to SARS-CoV-2 and coronaviruses. As to this clone: Its antigen remains unidentified.

Sequenced by immunoSEQ multiplex PCR; TCRdb stores in-frame clones only, minus some. The sample shows 43,000 or so clones, around 79% of them seen only once. CDR3 length equals 15 residues. Germline CDR1 is KGHDR and CDR2 is SFDVKD. The ends were cut back, 3 bases at V and 2 bases at J, with 11 bases in the middle. The receptor comes from an adult with COVID-19. Specimen: naive CD4+ T cells from PBMCs, cultured in vitro. Subset reported: naive CD4+ T cells isolated by negative enrichment. This chain connects TRBV24-1 to TRBJ2-3; D assignment may be TRBD1 or TRBD2 (5 bases each). CDR3 sequence reads: CATSDGGAPTDTQYF. The CDR3 nucleotides read TGTGCCACCAGTGATGGGGGAGCCCCCACAGATACGCAGTATTTT.